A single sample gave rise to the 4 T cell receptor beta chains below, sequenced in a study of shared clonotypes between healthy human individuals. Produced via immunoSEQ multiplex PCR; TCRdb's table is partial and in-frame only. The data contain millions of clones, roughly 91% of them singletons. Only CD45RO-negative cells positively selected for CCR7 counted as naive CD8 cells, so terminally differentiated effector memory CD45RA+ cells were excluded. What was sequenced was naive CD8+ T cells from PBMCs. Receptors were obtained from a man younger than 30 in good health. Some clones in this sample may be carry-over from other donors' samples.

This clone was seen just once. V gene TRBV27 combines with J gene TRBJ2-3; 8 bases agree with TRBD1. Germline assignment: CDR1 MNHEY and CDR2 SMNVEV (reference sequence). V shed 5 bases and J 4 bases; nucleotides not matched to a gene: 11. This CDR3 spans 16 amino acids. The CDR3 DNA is TGTGCCAGCAGTCCAAGACAGGGGTTCTGGCCAGATACGCAGTATTTT. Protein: CASSPRQGFWPDTQYF.

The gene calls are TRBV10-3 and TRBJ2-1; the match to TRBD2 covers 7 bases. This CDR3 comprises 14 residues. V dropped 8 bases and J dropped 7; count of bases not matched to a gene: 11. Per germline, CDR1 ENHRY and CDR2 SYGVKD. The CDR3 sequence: CAISTGEAGNEQFF. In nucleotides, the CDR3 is TGTGCCATCTCAACGGGAGAAGCGGGGAATGAGCAGTTCTTC.

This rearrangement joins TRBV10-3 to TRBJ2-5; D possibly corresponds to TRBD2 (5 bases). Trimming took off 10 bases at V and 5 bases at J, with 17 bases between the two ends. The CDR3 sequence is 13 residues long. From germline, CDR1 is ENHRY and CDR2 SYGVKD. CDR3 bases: TGTGCCACCGAACCGGAGGTGAAGGAGACCCAGTACTTC. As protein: CATEPEVKETQYF.

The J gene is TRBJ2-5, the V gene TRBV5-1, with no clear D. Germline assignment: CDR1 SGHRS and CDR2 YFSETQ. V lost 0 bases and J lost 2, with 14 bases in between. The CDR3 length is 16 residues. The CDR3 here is CASSLAGPVRQETQYF. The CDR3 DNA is TGCGCCAGCAGCTTGGCCGGTCCCGTAAGACAAGAGACCCAGTACTTC.